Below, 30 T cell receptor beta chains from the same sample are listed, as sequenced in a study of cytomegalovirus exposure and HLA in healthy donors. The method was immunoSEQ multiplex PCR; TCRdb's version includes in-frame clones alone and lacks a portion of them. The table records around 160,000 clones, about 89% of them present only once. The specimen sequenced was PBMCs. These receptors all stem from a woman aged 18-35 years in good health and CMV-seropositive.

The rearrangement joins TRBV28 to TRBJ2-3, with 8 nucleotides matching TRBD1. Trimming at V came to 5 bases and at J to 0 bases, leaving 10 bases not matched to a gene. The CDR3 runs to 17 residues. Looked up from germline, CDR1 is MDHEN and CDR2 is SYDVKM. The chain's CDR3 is CASSPPEWTGSTDTQYF. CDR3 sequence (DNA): TGTGCCAGCAGTCCCCCTGAGTGGACAGGGAGCACAGATACGCAGTATTTT.

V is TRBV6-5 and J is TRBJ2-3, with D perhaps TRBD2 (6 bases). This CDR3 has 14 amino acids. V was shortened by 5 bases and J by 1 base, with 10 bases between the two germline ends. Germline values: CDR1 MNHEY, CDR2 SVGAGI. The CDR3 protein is CASSPGLGTDTQYF. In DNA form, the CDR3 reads TGTGCCAGCAGTCCGGGACTGGGCACAGATACGCAGTATTTT.

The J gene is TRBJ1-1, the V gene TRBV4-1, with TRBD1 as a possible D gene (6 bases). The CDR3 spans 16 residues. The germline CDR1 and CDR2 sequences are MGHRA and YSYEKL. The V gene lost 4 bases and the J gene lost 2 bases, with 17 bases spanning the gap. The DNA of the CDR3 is TGCGCCAGCAGCCCAGGGGCCACCTCCACCAACACTGAAGCTTTCTTT. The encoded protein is CASSPGATSTNTEAFF.

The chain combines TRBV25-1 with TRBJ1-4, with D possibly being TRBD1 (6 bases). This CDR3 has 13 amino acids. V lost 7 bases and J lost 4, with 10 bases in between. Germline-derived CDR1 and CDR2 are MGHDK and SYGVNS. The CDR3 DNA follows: TGTGCCAGCATTGACAGGATTAATGAAAAACTGTTTTTT. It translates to CASIDRINEKLFF.

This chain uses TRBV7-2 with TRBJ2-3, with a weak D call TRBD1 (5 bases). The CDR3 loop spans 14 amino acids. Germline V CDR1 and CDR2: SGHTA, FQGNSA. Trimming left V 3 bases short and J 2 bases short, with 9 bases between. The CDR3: CASSFDSSTDTQYF. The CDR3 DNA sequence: TGTGCCAGCAGCTTCGACAGCTCCACAGATACGCAGTATTTT.

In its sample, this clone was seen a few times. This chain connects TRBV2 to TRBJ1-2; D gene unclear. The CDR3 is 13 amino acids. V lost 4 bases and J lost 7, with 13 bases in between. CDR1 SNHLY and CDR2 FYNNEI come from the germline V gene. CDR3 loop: CASSVVSISGYTF. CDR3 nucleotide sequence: TGTGCCAGCAGTGTTGTCAGTATCTCTGGCTACACCTTC.

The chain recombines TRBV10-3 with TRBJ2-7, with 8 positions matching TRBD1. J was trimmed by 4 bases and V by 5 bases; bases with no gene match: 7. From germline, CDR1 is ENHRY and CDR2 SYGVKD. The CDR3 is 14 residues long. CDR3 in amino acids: CAISWTGLSYEQYF. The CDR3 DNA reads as TGTGCCATCAGTTGGACAGGGCTGTCATACGAGCAGTACTTC.

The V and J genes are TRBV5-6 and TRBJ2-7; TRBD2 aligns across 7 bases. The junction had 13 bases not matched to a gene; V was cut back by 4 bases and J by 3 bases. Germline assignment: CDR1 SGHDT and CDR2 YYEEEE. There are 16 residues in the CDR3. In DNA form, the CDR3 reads TGTGCCAGCAGCCCGAGCAGGCGGGAGCGCCACTACGAGCAGTACTTC. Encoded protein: CASSPSRRERHYEQYF.

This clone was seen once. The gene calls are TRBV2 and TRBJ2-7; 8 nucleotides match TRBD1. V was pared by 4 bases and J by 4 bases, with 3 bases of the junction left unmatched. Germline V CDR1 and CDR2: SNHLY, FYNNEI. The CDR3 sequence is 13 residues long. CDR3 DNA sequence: TGTGCCAGCAGTGTTGACAGGGGTTACGAGCAGTACTTC. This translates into CASSVDRGYEQYF. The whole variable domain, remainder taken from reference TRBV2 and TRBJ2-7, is EPEVTQTPSHQVTQMGQEVILRCVPISNHLYFYWYRQILGQKVEFLVSFYNNEISEKSEIFDDQFSVERPDGSNFTLKIRSTKLEDSAMYFCASSVDRGYEQYFGPGTRLTVT.

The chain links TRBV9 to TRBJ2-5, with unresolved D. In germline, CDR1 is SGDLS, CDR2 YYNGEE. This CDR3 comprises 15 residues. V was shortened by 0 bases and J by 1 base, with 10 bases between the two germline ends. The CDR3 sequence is CASSVGHRFQETQYF. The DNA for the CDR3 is TGTGCCAGCAGCGTAGGGCACCGATTCCAAGAGACCCAGTACTTC.

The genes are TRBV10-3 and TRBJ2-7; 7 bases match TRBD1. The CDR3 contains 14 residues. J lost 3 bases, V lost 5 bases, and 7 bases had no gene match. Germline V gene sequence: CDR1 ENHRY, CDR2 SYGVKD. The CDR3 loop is CAISQTGSGYEQYF. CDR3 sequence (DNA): TGTGCCATCAGTCAGACAGGGTCGGGCTACGAGCAGTACTTC.

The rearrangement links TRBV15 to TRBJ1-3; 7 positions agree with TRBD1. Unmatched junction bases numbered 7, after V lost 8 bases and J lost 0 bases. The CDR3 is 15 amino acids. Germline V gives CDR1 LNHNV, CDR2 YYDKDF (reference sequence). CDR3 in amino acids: CATSGQKISGNTIYF. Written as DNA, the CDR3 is TGTGCCACCTCGGGACAGAAAATCTCTGGAAACACCATATATTTT.

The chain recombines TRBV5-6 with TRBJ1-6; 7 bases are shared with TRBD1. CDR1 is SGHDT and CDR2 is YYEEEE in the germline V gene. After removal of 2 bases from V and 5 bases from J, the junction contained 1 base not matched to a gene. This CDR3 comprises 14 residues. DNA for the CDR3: TGTGCCAGCAGCTTCGGGACAGATAATTCACCCCTCCACTTT. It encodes CASSFGTDNSPLHF.

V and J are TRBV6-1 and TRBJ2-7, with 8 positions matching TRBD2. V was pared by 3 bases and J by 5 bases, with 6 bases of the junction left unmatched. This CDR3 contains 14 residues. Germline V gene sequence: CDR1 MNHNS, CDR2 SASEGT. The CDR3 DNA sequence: TGTGCCAGCAGTGACGCGGGGGGCCCCGACGAGCAGTACTTC. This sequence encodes CASSDAGGPDEQYF.

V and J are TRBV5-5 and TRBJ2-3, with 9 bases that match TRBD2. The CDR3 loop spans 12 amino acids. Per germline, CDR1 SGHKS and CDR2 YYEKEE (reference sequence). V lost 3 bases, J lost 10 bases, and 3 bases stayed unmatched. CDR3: CASSSGLAPQYF. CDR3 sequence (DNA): TGTGCCAGCAGCTCGGGACTAGCCCCGCAGTATTTT.

The CDR3 reads CASSKVGLSYEQYF. CDR3 coding DNA: TGTGCCAGCAGCAAGGTTGGGCTCTCCTACGAGCAGTACTTC. The V gene is TRBV21-1, the J gene TRBJ2-7; TRBD1, the table's D call, was not compared with the DNA. TRBV21-1 is termed a pseudogene. The CDR3 loop spans 14 amino acids.

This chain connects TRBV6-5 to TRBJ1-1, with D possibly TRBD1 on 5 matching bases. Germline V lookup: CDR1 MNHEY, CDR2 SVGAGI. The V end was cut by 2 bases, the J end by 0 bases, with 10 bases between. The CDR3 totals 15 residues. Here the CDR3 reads CASSYRGDLNTEAFF. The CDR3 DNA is TGTGCCAGCAGTTACCGCGGGGACCTGAACACTGAAGCTTTCTTT.

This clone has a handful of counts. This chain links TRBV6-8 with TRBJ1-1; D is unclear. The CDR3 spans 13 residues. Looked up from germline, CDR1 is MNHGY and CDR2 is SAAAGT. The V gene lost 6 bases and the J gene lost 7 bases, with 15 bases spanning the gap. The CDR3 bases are TGTGCCAGCAGATCATCGGACGGAGGTGAAGCTTTCTTT. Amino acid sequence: CASRSSDGGEAFF.

CDR3 sequence reads: CASSRPGTSFNEQFF. As DNA, the CDR3 is TGTGCCAGCAGCCGTCCCGGGACTAGTTTCAATGAGCAGTTCTTC. The V and J genes are TRBV7-2 and TRBJ2-1, with 8 bases matching TRBD2. CDR3 length equals 15 residues. CDR1 SGHTA and CDR2 FQGNSA come from the germline V gene. V was pared by 5 bases and J by 6 bases, with 9 bases of the junction left unmatched.

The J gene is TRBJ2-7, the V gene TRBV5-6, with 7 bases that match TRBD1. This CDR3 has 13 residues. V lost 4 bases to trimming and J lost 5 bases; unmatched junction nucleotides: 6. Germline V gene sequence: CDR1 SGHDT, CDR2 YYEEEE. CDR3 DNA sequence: TGTGCCAGCAGCCTCCGGACAGGCAACGAGCAGTACTTC. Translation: CASSLRTGNEQYF.

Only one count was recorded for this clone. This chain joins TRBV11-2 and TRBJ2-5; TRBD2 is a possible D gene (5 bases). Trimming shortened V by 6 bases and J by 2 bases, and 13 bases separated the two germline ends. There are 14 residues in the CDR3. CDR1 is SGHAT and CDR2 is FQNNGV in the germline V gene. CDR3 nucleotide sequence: TGTGCCAGCAGAGCCGCCGGAGGACAAGAGACCCAGTACTTC. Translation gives CASRAAGGQETQYF.

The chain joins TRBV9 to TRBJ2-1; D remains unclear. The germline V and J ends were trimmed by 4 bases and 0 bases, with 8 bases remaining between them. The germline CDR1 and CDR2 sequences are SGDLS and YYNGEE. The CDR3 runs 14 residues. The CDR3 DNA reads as TGTGCCAGCAGCCCCGGTAGCTCCTACAATGAGCAGTTCTTC. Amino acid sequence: CASSPGSSYNEQFF.

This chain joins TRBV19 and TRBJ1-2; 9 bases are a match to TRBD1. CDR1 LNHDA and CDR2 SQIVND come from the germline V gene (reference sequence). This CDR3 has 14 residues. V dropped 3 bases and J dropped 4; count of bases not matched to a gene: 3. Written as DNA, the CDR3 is TGTGCCAGTAGTATCAGGGACAGGGCCTATGGCTACACCTTC. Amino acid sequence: CASSIRDRAYGYTF.

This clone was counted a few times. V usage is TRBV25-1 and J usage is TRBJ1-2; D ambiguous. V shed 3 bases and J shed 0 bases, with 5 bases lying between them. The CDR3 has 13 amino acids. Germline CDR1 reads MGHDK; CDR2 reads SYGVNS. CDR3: CASSELANYGYTF. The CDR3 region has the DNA TGTGCCAGCAGTGAGTTAGCTAACTATGGCTACACCTTC.

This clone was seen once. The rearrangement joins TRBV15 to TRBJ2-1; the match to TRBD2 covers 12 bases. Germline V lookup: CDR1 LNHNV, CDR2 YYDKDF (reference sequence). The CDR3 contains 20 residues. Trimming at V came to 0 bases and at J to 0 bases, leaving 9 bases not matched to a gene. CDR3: CATSRDRGLAGGLSYNEQFF. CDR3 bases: TGTGCCACCAGCAGAGATAGGGGACTAGCGGGTGGCCTCTCCTACAATGAGCAGTTCTTC.

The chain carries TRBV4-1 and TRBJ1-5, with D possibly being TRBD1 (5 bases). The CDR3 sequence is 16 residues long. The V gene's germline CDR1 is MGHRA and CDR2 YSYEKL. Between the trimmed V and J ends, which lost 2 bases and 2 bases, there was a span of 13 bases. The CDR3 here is CASSQYAGQGNQPQHF. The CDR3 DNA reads TGCGCCAGCAGCCAATACGCGGGGCAAGGCAATCAGCCCCAGCATTTT.

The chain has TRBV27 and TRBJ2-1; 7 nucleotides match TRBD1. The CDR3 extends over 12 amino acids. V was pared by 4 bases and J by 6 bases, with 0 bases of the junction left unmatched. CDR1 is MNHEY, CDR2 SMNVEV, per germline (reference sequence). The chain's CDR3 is CASSSGGNEQFF. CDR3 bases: TGTGCCAGCAGTTCAGGGGGCAATGAGCAGTTCTTC.

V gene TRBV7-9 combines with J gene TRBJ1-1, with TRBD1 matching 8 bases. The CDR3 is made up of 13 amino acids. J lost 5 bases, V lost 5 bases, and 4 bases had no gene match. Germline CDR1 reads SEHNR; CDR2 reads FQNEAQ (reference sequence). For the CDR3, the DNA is TGTGCCAGCAGCCCCAGGGGGCGGACTGAAGCTTTCTTT. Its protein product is CASSPRGRTEAFF.

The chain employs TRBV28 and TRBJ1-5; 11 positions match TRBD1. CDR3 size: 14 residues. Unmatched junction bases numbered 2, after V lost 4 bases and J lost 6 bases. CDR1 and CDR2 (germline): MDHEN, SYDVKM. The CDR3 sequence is CASSWDRGSQPQHF. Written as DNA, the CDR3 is TGTGCCAGCAGTTGGGACAGGGGGTCTCAGCCCCAGCATTTT.

The CDR3 is CASSPISPGEQYF. The CDR3, as DNA: TGTGCCAGCTCACCCATTAGCCCAGGGGAGCAGTACTTC. V gene TRBV18 combines with J gene TRBJ2-7; D might be TRBD1 (5 bases). In germline, CDR1 is KGHSH, CDR2 LQKENI. The CDR3 spans 13 residues. V shed 3 bases and J shed 7 bases, with 13 bases lying between them.